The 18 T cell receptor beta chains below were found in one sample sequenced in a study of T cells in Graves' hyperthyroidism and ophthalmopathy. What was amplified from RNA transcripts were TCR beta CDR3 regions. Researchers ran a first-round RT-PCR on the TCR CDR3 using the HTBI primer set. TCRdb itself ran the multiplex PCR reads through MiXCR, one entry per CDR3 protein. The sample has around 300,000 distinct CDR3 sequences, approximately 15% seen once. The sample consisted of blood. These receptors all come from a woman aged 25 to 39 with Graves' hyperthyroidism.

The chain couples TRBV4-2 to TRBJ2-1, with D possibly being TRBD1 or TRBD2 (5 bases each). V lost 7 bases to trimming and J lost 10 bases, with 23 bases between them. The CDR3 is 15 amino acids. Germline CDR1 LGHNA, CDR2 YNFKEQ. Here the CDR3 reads CASKTRTPGRDEQFF. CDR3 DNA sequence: TGTGCCAGCAAAACGAGGACTCCAGGGCGAGACGAGCAGTTCTTC.

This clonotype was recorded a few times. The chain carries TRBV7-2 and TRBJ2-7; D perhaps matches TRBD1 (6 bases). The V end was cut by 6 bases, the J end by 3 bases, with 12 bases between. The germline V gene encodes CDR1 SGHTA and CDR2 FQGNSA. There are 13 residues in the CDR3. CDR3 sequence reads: CASSPGHLYEQYF. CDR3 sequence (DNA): TGTGCCAGCAGTCCGGGACACCTCTACGAGCAGTACTTC.

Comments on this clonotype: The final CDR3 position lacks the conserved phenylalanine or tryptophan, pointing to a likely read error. In DNA, the CDR3 is TGTGCCATACAACCGGTTGACCGAATCTACGAGCAGTACTCC. This translates into CAIQPVDRIYEQYS. The chain couples TRBV7-9 to TRBJ2-7; D unresolved. Trimming removed 10 bases at V and 3 bases at J, with 19 bases between. This CDR3 comprises 14 residues. The germline CDR1 and CDR2 sequences are SEHNR and FQNEAQ (reference sequence).

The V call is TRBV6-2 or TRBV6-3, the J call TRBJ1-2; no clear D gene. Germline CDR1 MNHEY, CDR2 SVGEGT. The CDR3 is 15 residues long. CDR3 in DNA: TGTATGGCAGCAGTGGAGGACGGCGGAATCTATGGCTACACCTTC. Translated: CMAAVEDGGIYGYTF.

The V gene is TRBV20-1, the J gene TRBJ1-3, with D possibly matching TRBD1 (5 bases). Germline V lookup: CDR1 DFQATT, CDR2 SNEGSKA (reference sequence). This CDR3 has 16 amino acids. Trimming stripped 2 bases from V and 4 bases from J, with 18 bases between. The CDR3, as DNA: TGCAGTGCTAGACCCGGACAAATAACGTCCGGAAACACCATATATTTT. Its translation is CSARPGQITSGNTIYF.

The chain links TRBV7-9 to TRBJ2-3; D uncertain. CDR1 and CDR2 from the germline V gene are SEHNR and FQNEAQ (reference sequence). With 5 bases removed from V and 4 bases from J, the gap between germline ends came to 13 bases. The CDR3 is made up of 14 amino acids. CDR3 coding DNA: TGTGCCAGCAGCCCCGAAGGTCCGGCAGATACGCAGTATTTT. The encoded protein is CASSPEGPADTQYF.

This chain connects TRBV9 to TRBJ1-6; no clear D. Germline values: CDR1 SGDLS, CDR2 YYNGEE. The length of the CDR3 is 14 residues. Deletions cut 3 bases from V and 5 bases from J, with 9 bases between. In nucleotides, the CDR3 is TGTGCCAGCAGCGAGGTCATGGATAATTCACCCCTCCACTTT. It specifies CASSEVMDNSPLHF.

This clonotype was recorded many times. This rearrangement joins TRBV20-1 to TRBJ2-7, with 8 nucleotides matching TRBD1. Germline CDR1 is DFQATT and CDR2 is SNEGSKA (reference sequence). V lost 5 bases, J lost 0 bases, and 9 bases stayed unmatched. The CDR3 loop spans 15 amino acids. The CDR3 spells CSAAVDRGSSYEQYF. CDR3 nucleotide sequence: TGCAGTGCTGCAGTCGACAGGGGATCCTCCTACGAGCAGTACTTC.

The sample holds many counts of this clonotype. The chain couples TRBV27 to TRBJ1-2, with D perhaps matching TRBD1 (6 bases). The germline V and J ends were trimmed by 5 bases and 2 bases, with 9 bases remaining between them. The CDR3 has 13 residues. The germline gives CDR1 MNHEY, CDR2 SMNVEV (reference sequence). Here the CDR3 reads CASSPRGNYGYTF. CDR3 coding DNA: TGTGCCAGCAGTCCTAGGGGGAACTATGGCTACACCTTC.

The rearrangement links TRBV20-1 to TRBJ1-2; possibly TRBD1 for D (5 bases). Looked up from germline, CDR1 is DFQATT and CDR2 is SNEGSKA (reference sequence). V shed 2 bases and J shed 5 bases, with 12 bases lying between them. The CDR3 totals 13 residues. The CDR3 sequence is CSARQDGGYGYTF. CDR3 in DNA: TGCAGTGCTAGACAGGATGGGGGGTATGGCTACACCTTC.

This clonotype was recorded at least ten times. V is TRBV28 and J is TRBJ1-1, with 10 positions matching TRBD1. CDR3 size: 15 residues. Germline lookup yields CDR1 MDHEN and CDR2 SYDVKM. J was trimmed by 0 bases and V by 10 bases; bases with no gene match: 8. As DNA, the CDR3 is TGTGCCACCTGGACAGGGGGAGCCTTGAACACTGAAGCTTTCTTT. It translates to CATWTGGALNTEAFF.

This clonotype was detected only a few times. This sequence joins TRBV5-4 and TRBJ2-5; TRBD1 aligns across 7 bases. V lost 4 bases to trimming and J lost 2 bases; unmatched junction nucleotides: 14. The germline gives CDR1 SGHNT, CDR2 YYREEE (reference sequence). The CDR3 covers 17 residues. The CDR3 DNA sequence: TGTGCCAGCAGCCCAAACAAGAGGACAGGTTTACAAGAGACCCAGTACTTC. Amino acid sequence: CASSPNKRTGLQETQYF.

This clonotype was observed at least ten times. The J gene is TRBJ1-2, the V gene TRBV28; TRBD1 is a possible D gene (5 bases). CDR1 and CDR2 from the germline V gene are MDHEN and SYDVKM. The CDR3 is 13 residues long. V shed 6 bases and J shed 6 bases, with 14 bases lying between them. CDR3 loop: CASSYEEGHGYTF. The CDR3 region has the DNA TGTGCCAGCAGCTACGAGGAGGGGCATGGCTACACCTTC.

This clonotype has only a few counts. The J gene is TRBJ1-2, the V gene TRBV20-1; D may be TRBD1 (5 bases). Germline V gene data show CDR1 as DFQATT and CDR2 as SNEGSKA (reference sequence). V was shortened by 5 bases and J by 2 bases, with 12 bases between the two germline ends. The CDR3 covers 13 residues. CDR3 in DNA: TGCAGTGCTCAGGGCCTTTCCAACTATGGCTACACCTTC. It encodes CSAQGLSNYGYTF.

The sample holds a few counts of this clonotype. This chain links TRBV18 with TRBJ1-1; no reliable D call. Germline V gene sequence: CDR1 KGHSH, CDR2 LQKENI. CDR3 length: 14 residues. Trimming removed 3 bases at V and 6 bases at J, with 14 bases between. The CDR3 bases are TGTGCCAGCTCACCCTCGTCACGTTCCGCTGAAGCTTTCTTT. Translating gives CASSPSSRSAEAFF.

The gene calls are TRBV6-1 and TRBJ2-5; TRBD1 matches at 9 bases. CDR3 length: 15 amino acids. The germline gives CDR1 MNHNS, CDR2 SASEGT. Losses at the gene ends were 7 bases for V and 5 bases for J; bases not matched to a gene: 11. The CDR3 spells CASTEGDRVRETQYF. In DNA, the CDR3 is TGTGCCAGCACCGAGGGGGACAGGGTGAGGGAGACCCAGTACTTC.

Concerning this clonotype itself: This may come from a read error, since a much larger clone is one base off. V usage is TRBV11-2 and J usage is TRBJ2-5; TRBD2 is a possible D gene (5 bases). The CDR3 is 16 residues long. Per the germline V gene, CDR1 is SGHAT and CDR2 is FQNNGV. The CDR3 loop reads CASSLDLDSRGETQHF. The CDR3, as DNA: TGTGCCAGCAGCTTAGATCTGGACTCCAGAGGAGAGACCCAGCACTTC. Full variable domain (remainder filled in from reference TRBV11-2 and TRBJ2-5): EAGVAQSPRYKIIEKRQSVAFWCNPISGHATLYWYQQILGQGPKLLIQFQNNGVVDDSQLPKDRFSAERLKGVDSTLKIQPAKLEDSAVYLCASSLDLDSRGETQHFGPGTRLLVL.

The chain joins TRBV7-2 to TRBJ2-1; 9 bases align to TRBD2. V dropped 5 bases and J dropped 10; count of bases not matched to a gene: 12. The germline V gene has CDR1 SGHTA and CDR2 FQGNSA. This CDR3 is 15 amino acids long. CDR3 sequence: CASSGRAGGLREQFF. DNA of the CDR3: TGTGCCAGCAGCGGACGTGCGGGAGGGCTTAGGGAGCAGTTCTTC.